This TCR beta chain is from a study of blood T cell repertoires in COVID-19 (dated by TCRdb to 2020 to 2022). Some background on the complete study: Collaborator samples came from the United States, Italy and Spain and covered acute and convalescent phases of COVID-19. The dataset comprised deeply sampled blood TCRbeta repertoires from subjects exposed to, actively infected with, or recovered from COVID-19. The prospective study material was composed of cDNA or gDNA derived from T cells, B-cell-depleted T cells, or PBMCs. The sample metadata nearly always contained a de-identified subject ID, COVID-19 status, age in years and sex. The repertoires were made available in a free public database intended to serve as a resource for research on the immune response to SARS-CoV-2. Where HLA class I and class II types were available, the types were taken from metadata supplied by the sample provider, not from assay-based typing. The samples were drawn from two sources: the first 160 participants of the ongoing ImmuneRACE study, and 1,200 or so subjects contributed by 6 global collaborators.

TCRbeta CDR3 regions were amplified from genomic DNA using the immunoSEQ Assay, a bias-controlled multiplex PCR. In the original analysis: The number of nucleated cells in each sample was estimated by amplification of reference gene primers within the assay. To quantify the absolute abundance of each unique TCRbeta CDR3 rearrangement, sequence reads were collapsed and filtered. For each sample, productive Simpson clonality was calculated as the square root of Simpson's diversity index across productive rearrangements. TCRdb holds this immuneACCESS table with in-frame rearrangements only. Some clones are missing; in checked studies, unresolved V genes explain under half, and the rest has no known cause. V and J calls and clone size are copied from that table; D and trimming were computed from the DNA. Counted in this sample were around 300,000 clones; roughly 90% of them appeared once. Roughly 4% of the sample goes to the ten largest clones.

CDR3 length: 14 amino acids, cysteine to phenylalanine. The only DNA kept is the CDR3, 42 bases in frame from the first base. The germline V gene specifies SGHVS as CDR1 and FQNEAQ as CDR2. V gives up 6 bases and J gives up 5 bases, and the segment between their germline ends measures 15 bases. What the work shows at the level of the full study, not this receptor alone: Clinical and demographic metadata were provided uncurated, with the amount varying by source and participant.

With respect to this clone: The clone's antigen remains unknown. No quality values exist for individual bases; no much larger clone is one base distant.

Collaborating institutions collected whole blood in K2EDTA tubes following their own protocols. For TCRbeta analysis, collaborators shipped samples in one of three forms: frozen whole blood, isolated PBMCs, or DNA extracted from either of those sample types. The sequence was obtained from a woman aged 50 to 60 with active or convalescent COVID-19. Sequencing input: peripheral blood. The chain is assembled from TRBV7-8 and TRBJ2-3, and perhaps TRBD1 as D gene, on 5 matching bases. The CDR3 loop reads CASSTVVQGDTQYF. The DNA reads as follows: TGTGCCAGCAGTACGGTAGTCCAGGGAGATACGCAGTATTTT. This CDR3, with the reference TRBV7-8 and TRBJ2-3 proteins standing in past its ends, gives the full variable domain GAGVSQSPRYKVAKRGQDVALRCDPISGHVSLFWYQQALGQGPEFLTYFQNEAQLDKSGLPSDRFFAERPEGSVSTLKIQRTQQEDSAVYLCASSTVVQGDTQYFGPGTRLTVL.